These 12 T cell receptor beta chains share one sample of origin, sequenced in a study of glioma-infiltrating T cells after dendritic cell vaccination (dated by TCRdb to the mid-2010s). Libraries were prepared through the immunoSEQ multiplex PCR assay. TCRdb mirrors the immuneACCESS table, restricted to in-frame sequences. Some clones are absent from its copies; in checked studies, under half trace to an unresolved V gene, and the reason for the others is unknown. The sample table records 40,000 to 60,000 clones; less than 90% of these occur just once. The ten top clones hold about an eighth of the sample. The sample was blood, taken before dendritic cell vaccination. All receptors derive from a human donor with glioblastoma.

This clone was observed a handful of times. CDR3: CASSLDRLDEQFF. The CDR3, as DNA: TGTGCCAGCAGCTTAGACAGACTGGATGAGCAGTTCTTC. The chain uses TRBV7-3 and TRBJ2-1, with D possibly being TRBD1 (5 bases). CDR3 length: 13 residues. From germline, CDR1 is SGHTA and CDR2 FQGTGA. The ends were cut back, 2 bases at V and 8 bases at J, with 10 bases in the middle.

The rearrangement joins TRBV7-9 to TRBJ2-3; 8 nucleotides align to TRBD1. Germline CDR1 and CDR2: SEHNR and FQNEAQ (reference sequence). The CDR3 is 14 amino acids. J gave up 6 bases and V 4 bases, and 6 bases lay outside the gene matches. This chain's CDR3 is CASSSRQGLDTQYF. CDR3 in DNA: TGTGCCAGCAGCTCCCGACAGGGGCTGGATACGCAGTATTTT.

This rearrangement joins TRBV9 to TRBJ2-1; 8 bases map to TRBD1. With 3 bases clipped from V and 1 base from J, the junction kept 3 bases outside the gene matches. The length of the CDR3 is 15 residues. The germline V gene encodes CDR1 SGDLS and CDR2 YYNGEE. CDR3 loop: CASSGRQGSYNEQFF. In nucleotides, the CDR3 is TGTGCCAGCAGCGGTCGACAGGGGTCCTACAATGAGCAGTTCTTC. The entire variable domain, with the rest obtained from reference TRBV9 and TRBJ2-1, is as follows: DSGVTQTPKHLITATGQRVTLRCSPRSGDLSVYWYQQSLDQGLQFLIQYYNGEERAKGNILERFSAQQFPDLHSELNLSSLELGDSALYFCASSGRQGSYNEQFFGPGTRLTVL.

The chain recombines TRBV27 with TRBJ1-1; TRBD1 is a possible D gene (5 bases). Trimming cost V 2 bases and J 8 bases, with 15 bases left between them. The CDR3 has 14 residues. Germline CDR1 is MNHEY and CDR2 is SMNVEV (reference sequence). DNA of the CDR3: TGTGCCAGCAGTTTACAAGGGGATGCAATGGAAGCTTTCTTT. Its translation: CASSLQGDAMEAFF.

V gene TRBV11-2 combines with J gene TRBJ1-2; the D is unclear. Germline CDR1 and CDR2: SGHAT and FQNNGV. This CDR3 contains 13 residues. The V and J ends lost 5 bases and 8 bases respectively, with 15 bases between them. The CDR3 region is CASSQTSLGGYTF. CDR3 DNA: TGTGCCAGCAGCCAGACCTCCCTCGGGGGCTACACCTTC.

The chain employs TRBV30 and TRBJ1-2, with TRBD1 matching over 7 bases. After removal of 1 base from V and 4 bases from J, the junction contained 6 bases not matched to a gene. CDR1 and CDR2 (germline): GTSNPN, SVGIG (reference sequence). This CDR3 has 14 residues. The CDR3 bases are TGTGCCTGGAGTGCACAGGGGCCTTCCTATGGCTACACCTTC. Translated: CAWSAQGPSYGYTF.

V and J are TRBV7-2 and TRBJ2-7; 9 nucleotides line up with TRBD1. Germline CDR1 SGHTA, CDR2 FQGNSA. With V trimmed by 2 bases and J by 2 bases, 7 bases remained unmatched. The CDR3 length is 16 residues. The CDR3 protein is CASSLHKGQGTYEQYF. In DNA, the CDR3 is TGTGCCAGCAGCTTACATAAGGGACAGGGAACCTACGAGCAGTACTTC.

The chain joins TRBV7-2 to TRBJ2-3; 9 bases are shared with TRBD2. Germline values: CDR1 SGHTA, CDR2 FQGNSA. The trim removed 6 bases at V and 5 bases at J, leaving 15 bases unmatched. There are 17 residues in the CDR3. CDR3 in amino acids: CASRGLGLAGIGDTQYF. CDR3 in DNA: TGTGCCAGCAGGGGTCTGGGTCTAGCGGGGATTGGAGATACGCAGTATTTT.

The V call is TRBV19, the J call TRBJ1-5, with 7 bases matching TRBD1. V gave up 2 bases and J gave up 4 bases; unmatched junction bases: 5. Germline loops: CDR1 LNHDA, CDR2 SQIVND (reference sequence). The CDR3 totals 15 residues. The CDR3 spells CASSIKDRPNQPQHF. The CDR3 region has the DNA TGTGCCAGTAGTATAAAGGACAGGCCTAATCAGCCCCAGCATTTT.

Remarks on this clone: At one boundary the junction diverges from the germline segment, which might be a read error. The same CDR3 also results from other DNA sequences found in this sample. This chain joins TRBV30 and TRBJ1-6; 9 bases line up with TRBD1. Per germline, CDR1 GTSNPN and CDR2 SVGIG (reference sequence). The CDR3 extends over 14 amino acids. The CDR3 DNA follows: TGTGCCCGGATGGGGACAGGGCTAAATTCCCCCCTCCACTTT. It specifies CARMGTGLNSPLHF.

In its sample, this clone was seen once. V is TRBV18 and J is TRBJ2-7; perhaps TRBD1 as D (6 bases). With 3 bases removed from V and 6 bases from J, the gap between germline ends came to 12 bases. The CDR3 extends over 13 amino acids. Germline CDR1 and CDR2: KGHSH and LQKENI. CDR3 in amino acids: CASSPSGAAEQYF. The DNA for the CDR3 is TGTGCCAGCTCACCCTCAGGGGCGGCCGAGCAGTACTTC.

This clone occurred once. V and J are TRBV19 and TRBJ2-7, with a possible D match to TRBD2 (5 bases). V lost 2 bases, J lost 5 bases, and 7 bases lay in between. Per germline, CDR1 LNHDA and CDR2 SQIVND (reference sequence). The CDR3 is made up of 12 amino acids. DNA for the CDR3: TGTGCCAGTAGTATAAGAGGGAACGAGCAGTACTTC. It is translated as CASSIRGNEQYF.